This TCR beta chain was identified during a study of tumor-infiltrating lymphocytes in primary liver carcinoma. Study-wide results and limits: Only about 7.5-24% of top clones appeared in all five tumor regions.

Co-extraction yielded RNA and DNA from roughly 20-30 mg of unsorted bulk tissue. Five distinct regions per tumor were sampled. With V trimmed by 3 bases and J by 11 bases, 15 bases remained unmatched. This CDR3 region has 15 residues. Looked up from germline, CDR1 is SQVTM and CDR2 is ANQGSEA. This clonotype was counted ten times or more. Its matching antigen is unknown. TCR beta cDNA was made from approximately 540 ng total RNA with a constant-region primer. Three nested multiplex PCR rounds, a slightly modified ARM-PCR, produced the libraries for TCR beta. Both of the initial two PCR rounds ran for around 10 cycles and employed TRBV1-TRBV30 forward primers alongside a C-beta reverse primer. TCRdb processed the multiplex PCR reads anew with MiXCR; each CDR3 protein has one entry. The repertoire holds 100,000 or so distinct CDR3 sequences, with around 73% as singletons.

The J gene is TRBJ1-4, the V gene TRBV29-1; TRBD1 agrees at 7 bases. Input material: liver tumor tissue from sampling region 2. The subset was: tumor region T2, inferior pole. The sequence came from a woman aged 60-75 years with primary liver carcinoma and hepatitis B virus infection. The CDR3 DNA reads TGCAGCGTTGATGCCCCTCGGGACAGTGCGACGAAACTGTTTTTT. Its protein product is CSVDAPRDSATKLFF.